One sample yielded the 2 T cell receptor beta chains listed below, sequenced in a study of OX40 agonist ivuxolimab in advanced cancers. The library was built by means of the immunoSEQ multiplex PCR assay. In TCRdb, the immuneACCESS table is reduced to in-frame sequences with V and J assigned. These tables do not hold every clone; where another copy was compared, an unresolved V gene accounts for under half, and the others remain unexplained. The sample table shows roughly 86,000 clones, and 92% are seen once. The ten most abundant clones make up 0.95% to 1.3% of the sample. The specimen comprised CD4+ or CD8+ T cells sorted from blood, sampled in a trial of the OX40 agonist ivuxolimab. The source of these receptors is an adult with an advanced solid tumor such as melanoma, head and neck, liver or kidney cancer.

V is TRBV9 and J is TRBJ2-2; TRBD1 is a possible D gene (6 bases). The CDR3 is 15 amino acids. The V and J ends lost 4 bases and 0 bases respectively, with 10 bases between them. The germline CDR1 and CDR2 sequences are SGDLS and YYNGEE. In DNA form, the CDR3 reads TGTGCCAGCAGCCCCCGACAGGCGAACACCGGGGAGCTGTTTTTT. Protein product: CASSPRQANTGELFF.

This CDR3 reads CASSIGTEFYRSGANVLTF. In DNA, the CDR3 is TGCGCCAGCAGCATAGGGACAGAGTTTTATCGTTCTGGGGCCAACGTCCTGACTTTC. This sequence joins TRBV5-1 and TRBJ2-6; 7 positions agree with TRBD1. The CDR3 totals 19 residues. CDR1 is SGHRS, CDR2 YFSETQ, per germline. V was pared by 4 bases and J by 1 base, with 14 bases of the junction left unmatched.